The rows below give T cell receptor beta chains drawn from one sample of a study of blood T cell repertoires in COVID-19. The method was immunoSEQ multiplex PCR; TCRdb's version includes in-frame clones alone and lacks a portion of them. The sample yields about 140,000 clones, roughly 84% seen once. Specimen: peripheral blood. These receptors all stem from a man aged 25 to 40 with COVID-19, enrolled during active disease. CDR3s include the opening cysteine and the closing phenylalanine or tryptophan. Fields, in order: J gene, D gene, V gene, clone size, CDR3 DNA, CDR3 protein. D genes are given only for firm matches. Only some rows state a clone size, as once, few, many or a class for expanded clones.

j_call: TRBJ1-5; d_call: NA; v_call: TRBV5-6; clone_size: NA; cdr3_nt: TGTGCCAGCAGCTTCGGAGATAGCAATCAGCCCCAGCATTTT; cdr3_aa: CASSFGDSNQPQHF
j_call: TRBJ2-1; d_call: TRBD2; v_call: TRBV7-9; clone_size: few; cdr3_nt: TGTGCCAGCAGCTTAGGGGGACTAGCGGTCTACAATGAGCAGTTCTTC; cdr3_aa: CASSLGGLAVYNEQFF
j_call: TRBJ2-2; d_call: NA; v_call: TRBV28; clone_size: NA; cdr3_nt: TGTGCCAGCAGTTTGGAAACCGGGGGGGAGCTGTTTTTT; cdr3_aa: CASSLETGGELFF
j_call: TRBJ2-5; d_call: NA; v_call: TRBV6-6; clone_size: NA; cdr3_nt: TGTGCCAGCAGAAAAAGACAGTCGGTATTCCAAGAGACCCAGTACTTC; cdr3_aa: CASRKRQSVFQETQYF
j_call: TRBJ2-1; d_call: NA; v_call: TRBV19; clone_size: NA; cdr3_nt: TGTGCCAGTAGTACCGGGGACTCCGGGGGATCTGAGCAGTTCTTC; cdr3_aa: CASSTGDSGGSEQFF
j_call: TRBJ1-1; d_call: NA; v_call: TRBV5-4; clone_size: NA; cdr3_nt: TGTGCCAGCAGCTTGGGCAGGGATGGCACTGAAGCTTTCTTT; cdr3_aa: CASSLGRDGTEAFF
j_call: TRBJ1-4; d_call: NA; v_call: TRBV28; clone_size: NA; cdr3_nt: TGTGCCAGCAGTTTATCCGGAGGCCCAAAGGAAAAACTGTTTTTT; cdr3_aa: CASSLSGGPKEKLFF
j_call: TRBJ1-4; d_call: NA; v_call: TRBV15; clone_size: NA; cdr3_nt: TGTGCCATCTCCGACAGAATTAATGAAAAACTGTTTTTT; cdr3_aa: CAISDRINEKLFF
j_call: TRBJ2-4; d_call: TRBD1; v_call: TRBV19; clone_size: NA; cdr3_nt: TGTGCCAGTACCCCCCGGACAGGGACGAACATTCAGTACTTC; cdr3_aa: CASTPRTGTNIQYF
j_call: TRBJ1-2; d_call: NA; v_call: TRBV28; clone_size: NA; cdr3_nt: TGTGCCAGCAGCCCCCGACAGACGACAAAGCCTGGCTACACCTTC; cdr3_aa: CASSPRQTTKPGYTF
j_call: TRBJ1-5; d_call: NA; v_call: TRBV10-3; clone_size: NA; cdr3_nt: TGTGCCATCAGCCCGGGGGGAGTGGGAAATAGCAATCAGCCCCAGCATTTT; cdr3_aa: CAISPGGVGNSNQPQHF
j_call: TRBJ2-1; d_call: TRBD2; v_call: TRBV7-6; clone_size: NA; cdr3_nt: TGTGCCAGCAGCTCCCTTACGGGCGGGAGGGCCGACAATGAGCAGTTCTTC; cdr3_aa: CASSSLTGGRADNEQFF
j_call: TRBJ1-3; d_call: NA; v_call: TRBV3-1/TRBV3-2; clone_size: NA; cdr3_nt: TGTGCCAGCAGCCCCTCACTGGGCAGCTCTGGAAACACCATATATTTT; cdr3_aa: CASSPSLGSSGNTIYF
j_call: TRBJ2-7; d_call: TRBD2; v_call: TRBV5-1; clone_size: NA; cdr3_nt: TGCGCCAGCAGCTTGGGACTAGCGACAACCTACGAGCAGTACTTC; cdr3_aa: CASSLGLATTYEQYF
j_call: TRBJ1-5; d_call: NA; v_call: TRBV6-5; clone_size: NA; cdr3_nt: TGTGCCAGCAGTTACGTCACAGGGAGCAATCAGCCCCAGCATTTT; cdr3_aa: CASSYVTGSNQPQHF
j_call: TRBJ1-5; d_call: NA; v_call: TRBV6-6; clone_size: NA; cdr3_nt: TGTGCCAGCACTTTACGGACTGCGGGCAATCAGCCCCAGCATTTT; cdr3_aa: CASTLRTAGNQPQHF
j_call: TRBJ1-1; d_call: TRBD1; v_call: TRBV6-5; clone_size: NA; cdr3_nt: TGTGCCAGCAGTTACAATAAGGGACAGGGTAATCCCCGGGCTTTCTTT; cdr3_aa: CASSYNKGQGNPRAFF
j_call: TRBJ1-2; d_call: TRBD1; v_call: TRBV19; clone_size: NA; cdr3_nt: TGTGCCAGTAGGACCCGACAGGGGCATGGCTACACCTTC; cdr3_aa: CASRTRQGHGYTF
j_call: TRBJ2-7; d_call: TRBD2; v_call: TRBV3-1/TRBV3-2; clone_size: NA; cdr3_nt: TGTGCCAGCTCGCATAGGGAGGGGACCCAAACCTACGAGCAGTACTTC; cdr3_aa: CASSHREGTQTYEQYF
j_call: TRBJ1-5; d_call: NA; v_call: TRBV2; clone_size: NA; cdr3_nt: TGTGCCAGCAGTGAAGCCGTCAATCAGCCCCAGCATTTT; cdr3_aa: CASSEAVNQPQHF
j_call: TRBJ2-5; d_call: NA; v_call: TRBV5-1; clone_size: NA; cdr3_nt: TGCGCCAGCAGCCAGTTGGAGACCCAGTACTTC; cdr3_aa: CASSQLETQYF
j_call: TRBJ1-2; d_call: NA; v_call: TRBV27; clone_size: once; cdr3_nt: TGTGCCAGCAGTTTGAGTCGGGGGATAAACTATGGCTACACCTTC; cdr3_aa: CASSLSRGINYGYTF
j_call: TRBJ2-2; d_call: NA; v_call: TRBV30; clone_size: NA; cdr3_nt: TGTGCCTGGAGCCAAATAGGGGCCACGAACACCGGGGAGCTGTTTTTT; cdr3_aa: CAWSQIGATNTGELFF
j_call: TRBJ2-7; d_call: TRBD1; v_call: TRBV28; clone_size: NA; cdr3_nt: TGTGCCAGCAGTTTAAGTCAGGGGGAAGCCAAGCAGTACTTC; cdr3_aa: CASSLSQGEAKQYF
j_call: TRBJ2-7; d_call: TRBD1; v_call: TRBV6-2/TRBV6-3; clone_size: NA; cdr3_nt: TGTGCCAGCAGTTCTTTACAGGGGGCATCCTACGAGCAGTACTTC; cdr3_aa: CASSSLQGASYEQYF
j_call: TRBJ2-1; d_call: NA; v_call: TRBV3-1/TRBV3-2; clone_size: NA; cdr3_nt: TGTGCCAGCAGCCAGCGGGGTACCTACAATGAGCAGTTCTTC; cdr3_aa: CASSQRGTYNEQFF
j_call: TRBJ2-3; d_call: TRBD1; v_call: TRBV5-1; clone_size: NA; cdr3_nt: TGCGCCAGCAGCTTGGGGTCGACAGGGTACACAGATACGCAGTATTTT; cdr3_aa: CASSLGSTGYTDTQYF
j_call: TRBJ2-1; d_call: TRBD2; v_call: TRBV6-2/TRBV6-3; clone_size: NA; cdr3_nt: TGTGCCAGCAGTTCACTAGCGGGAGGTGGCAATGAGCAGTTCTTC; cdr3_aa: CASSSLAGGGNEQFF
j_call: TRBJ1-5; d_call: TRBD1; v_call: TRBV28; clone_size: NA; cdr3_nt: TGTGCCAGCAGTTTAAGTCGACAGGGGAGGATCCCTGGATTT; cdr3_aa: CASSLSRQGRIPGF
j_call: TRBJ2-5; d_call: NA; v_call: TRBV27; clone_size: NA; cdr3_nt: TGTGCCAGCAGTTATATACCCCAGCAAGAGACCCAGTACTTC; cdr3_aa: CASSYIPQQETQYF
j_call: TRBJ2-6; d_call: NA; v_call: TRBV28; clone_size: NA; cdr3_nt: TGTGCCAGTACCACGGGTGGGGCCAACGTCCTGACTTTC; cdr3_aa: CASTTGGANVLTF